This TCR beta chain derives from a study of T cell responses to AZD1222 COVID-19 vaccine. Study-wide results and limits: Just five to seven AZD1222 recipients tested seropositive at baseline.

The CDR3 runs to 16 residues. Generated by immunoSEQ multiplex PCR, the TCRdb table keeps only in-frame clones and is missing some. The table lists approximately 130,000 clones, roughly 89% of them singletons, with 5% to 6% in the top ten. Regarding this clone: As yet, its antigen is unknown.

The chain is built from TRBV21-1 and TRBJ1-3. TRBV21-1 is reported as a pseudogene. This clonotype was sampled from an adult in good health. The sequenced sample was peripheral blood, obtained on day 0 of AZD1222 vaccination. The CDR3 coding sequence is TGTGCCAGCAGCAAAGTTATAGCCAGCTCTGGAAACACCATATATTTT. Residues: CASSKVIASSGNTIYF.